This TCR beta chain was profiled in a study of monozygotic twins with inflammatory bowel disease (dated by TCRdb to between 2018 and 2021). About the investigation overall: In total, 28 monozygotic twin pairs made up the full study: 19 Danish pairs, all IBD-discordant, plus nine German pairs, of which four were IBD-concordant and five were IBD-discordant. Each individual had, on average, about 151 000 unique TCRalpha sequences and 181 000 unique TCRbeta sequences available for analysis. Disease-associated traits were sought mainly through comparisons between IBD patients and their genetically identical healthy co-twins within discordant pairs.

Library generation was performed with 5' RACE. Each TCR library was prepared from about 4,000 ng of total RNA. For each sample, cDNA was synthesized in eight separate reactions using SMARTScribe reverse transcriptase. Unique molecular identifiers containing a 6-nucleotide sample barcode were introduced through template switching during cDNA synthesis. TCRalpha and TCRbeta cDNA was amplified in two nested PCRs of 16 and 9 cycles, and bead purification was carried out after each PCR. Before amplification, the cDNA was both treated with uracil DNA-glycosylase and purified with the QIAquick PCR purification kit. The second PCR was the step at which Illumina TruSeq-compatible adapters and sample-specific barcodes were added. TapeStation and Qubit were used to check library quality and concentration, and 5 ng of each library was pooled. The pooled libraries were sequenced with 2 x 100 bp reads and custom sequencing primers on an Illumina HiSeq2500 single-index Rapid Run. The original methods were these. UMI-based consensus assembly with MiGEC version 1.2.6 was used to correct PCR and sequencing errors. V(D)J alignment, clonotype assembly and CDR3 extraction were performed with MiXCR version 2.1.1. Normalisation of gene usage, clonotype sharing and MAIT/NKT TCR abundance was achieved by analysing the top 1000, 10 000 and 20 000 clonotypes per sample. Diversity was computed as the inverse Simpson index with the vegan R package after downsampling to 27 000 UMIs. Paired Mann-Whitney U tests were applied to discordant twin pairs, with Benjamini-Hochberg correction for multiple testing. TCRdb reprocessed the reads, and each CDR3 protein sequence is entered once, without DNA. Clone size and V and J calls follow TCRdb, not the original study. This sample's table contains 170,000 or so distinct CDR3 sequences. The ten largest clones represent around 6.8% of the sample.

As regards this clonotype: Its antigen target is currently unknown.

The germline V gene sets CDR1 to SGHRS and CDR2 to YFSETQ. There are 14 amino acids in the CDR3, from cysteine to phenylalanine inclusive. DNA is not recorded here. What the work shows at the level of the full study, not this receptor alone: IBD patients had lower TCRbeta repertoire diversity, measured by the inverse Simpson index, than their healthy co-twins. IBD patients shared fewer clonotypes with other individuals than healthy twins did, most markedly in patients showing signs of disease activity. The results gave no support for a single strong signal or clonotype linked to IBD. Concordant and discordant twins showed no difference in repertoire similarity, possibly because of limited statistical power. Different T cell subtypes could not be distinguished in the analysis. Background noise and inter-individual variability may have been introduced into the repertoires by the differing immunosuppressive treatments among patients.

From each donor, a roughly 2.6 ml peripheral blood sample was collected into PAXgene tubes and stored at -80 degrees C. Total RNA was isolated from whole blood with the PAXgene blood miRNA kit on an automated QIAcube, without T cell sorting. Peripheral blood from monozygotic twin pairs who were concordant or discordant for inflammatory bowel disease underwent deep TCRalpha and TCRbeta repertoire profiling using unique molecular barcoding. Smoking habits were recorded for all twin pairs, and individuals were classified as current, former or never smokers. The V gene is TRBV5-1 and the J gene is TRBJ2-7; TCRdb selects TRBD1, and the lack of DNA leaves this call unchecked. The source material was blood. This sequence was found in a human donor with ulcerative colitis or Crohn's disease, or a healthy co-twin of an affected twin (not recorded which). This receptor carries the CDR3 CASSLRDREYEQYF.